Each of the 27 T cell receptor beta chains below was sequenced from the same sample in a study of cytomegalovirus exposure and HLA in healthy donors. PCR was performed using 60 Vbeta and 13 Jbeta primers. Sequenced by immunoSEQ multiplex PCR; TCRdb stores in-frame clones only, minus some. The sample includes 55,000 to 80,000 clones, around 64% of them seen just once. Sequenced sample: PBMCs. Receptor source: a man in his forties in good health and CMV-seropositive.

V and J are TRBV7-6 and TRBJ1-2; D unresolved. The germline CDR1 and CDR2 sequences are SGHVS and FNYEAQ. The CDR3 loop spans 13 amino acids. The V and J ends lost 1 base and 7 bases respectively, with 10 bases between them. The CDR3 DNA sequence: TGTGCCAGCAGCTTAGTACCCGGCGGTGGCTACACCTTC. It translates to CASSLVPGGGYTF.

The V gene is TRBV4-1, the J gene TRBJ1-3; TRBD1 matches 8 bases. V shed 1 base and J 6 bases; nucleotides not matched to a gene: 11. CDR3 size: 17 residues. Germline V lookup: CDR1 MGHRA, CDR2 YSYEKL. Here the CDR3 DNA reads TGCGCCAGCAGCCAAGGCCCGTCGACAGGGGAGAAAAACACCATATATTTT. Translating gives CASSQGPSTGEKNTIYF.

The rearrangement joins TRBV7-2 to TRBJ1-5; D ambiguous. The V end was cut by 5 bases, the J end by 5 bases, with 13 bases between. Per the germline V gene, CDR1 is SGHTA and CDR2 is FQGNSA. This CDR3 has 14 amino acids. Here the CDR3 DNA reads TGTGCCAGCAGCCCATCGACCGGGGATCAGCCCCAGCATTTT. Protein: CASSPSTGDQPQHF.

The chain is built from TRBV18 and TRBJ2-3; D might be TRBD1 (5 bases). The germline V gene has CDR1 KGHSH and CDR2 LQKENI. The CDR3 is 14 amino acids. V gave up 2 bases and J gave up 3 bases, with 9 bases separating them. Here the CDR3 reads CASSPSQGTDTQYF. The CDR3 coding sequence is TGTGCCAGCTCACCATCCCAGGGAACAGATACGCAGTATTTT. Supplemented by reference TRBV18 and TRBJ2-3, the full variable domain reads NAGVMQNPRHLVRRRGQEARLRCSPMKGHSHVYWYRQLPEEGLKFMVYLQKENIIDESGMPKERFSAEFPKEGPSILRIQQVVRGDSAAYFCASSPSQGTDTQYFGPGTRLTVL.

V usage is TRBV14 and J usage is TRBJ2-7; TRBD2 matches 7 bases. This CDR3 contains 14 residues. V lost 0 bases and J lost 4; bases outside the gene matches: 3. CDR1 and CDR2 (germline): SGHDN, FVKESK. This CDR3 reads CASSQDPAGYEQYF. CDR3 DNA: TGTGCCAGCAGCCAAGACCCAGCGGGGTACGAGCAGTACTTC.

This clone has only one observation. V is TRBV7-2 and J is TRBJ2-1, with 9 bases aligning to TRBD2. The CDR3 length is 14 residues. V was pared by 3 bases and J by 8 bases, with 5 bases of the junction left unmatched. Germline CDR1 reads SGHTA; CDR2 reads FQGNSA. CDR3: CASSFSGGRDEQFF. The CDR3 bases are TGTGCCAGCAGCTTCAGCGGGGGGCGGGATGAGCAGTTCTTC.

V gene TRBV14 combines with J gene TRBJ2-3; D is uncertain. Trimming took off 0 bases at V and 8 bases at J, with 6 bases between the two ends. The CDR3 has 12 amino acids. Germline-derived CDR1 and CDR2 are SGHDN and FVKESK. The CDR3 DNA is TGTGCCAGCAGCCAAGATCGGGTTACGCAGTATTTT. Translation: CASSQDRVTQYF.

This chain uses TRBV7-9 with TRBJ1-5, with 11 bases aligning to TRBD1. This CDR3 region has 12 residues. Germline V gene data show CDR1 as SEHNR and CDR2 as FQNEAQ (reference sequence). The junction had 3 bases not matched to a gene; V was cut back by 8 bases and J by 9 bases. The CDR3: CASGTGGAPQHF. In nucleotides, the CDR3 is TGTGCCAGCGGGACAGGGGGTGCGCCCCAGCATTTT.

A single count supports this clone. The rearrangement uses TRBV5-1 and TRBJ1-2, with TRBD1 matching 7 bases. The CDR3 is 15 residues long. Germline V gives CDR1 SGHRS, CDR2 YFSETQ. Losses at the gene ends were 3 bases for V and 3 bases for J; bases not matched to a gene: 8. CDR3 protein: CASSYAPGTDYGYTF. The DNA for the CDR3 is TGCGCCAGCAGCTATGCTCCCGGGACAGACTATGGCTACACCTTC.

The chain has TRBV29-1 and TRBJ2-5; 9 bases are shared with TRBD2. J lost 1 base, V lost 4 bases, and 7 bases had no gene match. The germline V gene has CDR1 SQVTM and CDR2 ANQGSEA. The CDR3 is 15 residues long. The DNA of the CDR3 is TGCAGCGTTGGCCGGACTAGCGTGTCCCAAGAGACCCAGTACTTC. Its translation: CSVGRTSVSQETQYF.

The V call is TRBV5-4, the J call TRBJ2-7; 9 positions agree with TRBD1. Per germline, CDR1 SGHNT and CDR2 YYREEE (reference sequence). This CDR3 comprises 14 residues. V lost 2 bases to trimming and J lost 7 bases; unmatched junction nucleotides: 7. The CDR3 spells CASSLVDRGWEQYF. In DNA form, the CDR3 reads TGTGCCAGCAGCTTAGTGGACAGGGGATGGGAGCAGTACTTC.

The table lists this clone with a few counts. The genes are TRBV4-2 and TRBJ2-3, with TRBD1 as a possible D gene (5 bases). This CDR3 has 14 residues. Trimming cost V 3 bases and J 3 bases, with 10 bases left between them. Per germline, CDR1 LGHNA and CDR2 YNFKEQ. For the CDR3, the DNA is TGTGCCAGCAGCCAGCCCTGGACAACAGATACGCAGTATTTT. Protein sequence: CASSQPWTTDTQYF.

The genes are TRBV23-1 and TRBJ2-7, with 9 positions matching TRBD1. TRBV23-1 is placed among ORFs of uncertain function. V gave up 4 bases and J gave up 0 bases; unmatched junction bases: 28. The CDR3 is 23 residues long. In DNA form, the CDR3 reads TGCGCCAGCAGTCTTTCCTCGCAGGGTCGGACAGGGGAGCGGCGGGGGAGCTCCTACGAGCAGTACTTC. Translated: CASSLSSQGRTGERRGSSYEQYF.

This sequence joins TRBV9 and TRBJ2-3, with 8 bases that match TRBD2. J was trimmed by 7 bases and V by 0 bases; bases with no gene match: 7. Germline V lookup: CDR1 SGDLS, CDR2 YYNGEE. The CDR3 runs to 15 residues. CDR3: CASSVDGVAGHTQYF. Here the CDR3 DNA reads TGTGCCAGCAGCGTAGACGGAGTAGCGGGGCATACGCAGTATTTT.

This clone has only a few counts. The gene calls are TRBV7-2 and TRBJ2-5; 8 nucleotides match TRBD2. This CDR3 is built from 14 residues. Germline loops: CDR1 SGHTA, CDR2 FQGNSA. V dropped 5 bases and J dropped 3; count of bases not matched to a gene: 5. In DNA form, the CDR3 reads TGTGCCAGCAGCGTCGGGGGGGCCGAAGAGACCCAGTACTTC. It translates to CASSVGGAEETQYF.

The gene calls are TRBV28 and TRBJ2-2; weak D call: TRBD2 (5 bases). Per germline, CDR1 MDHEN and CDR2 SYDVKM. V was cut by 5 bases and J by 5 bases, with 15 bases left in between. The CDR3 is made up of 15 amino acids. CDR3 sequence: CASSRRTPGTGELFF. The CDR3 DNA reads as TGTGCCAGCAGTCGACGGACCCCGGGGACCGGGGAGCTGTTTTTT.

The rearrangement uses TRBV7-9 and TRBJ1-1; 7 bases are shared with TRBD1. The V gene end was trimmed by 3 bases and the J gene end by 0 bases; junction bases not matched to a gene: 1. The germline V gene has CDR1 SEHNR and CDR2 FQNEAQ (reference sequence). The CDR3 has 14 amino acids. The CDR3 protein is CASSLGQMNTEAFF. CDR3 coding DNA: TGTGCCAGCAGCTTGGGACAGATGAACACTGAAGCTTTCTTT.

The chain has TRBV7-3 and TRBJ2-3; TRBD2 matches at 8 bases. V lost 2 bases, J lost 7 bases, and 14 bases stayed unmatched. The length of the CDR3 is 17 residues. The germline V gene encodes CDR1 SGHTA and CDR2 FQGTGA. In nucleotides, the CDR3 is TGTGCCAGCAGCTTAGAGTCTGGGTCGGGGGGGCGGAATACGCAGTATTTT. It specifies CASSLESGSGGRNTQYF.

The CDR3 nucleotides are TGTGCCCCCGAGGGTCCTAGCGGGGATTCTAGCACAGATACGCAGTATTTT. Residues: CAPEGPSGDSSTDTQYF. The chain employs TRBV7-9 and TRBJ2-3, with 9 bases that match TRBD2. Trimming cost V 11 bases and J 0 bases; bases outside gene matches: 15. Germline V gene lookup returns CDR1 SEHNR and CDR2 FQNEAQ (reference sequence). The CDR3 runs to 17 residues.

The chain uses TRBV7-9 and TRBJ2-5; no reliable D call. Germline CDR1 is SEHNR and CDR2 is FQNEAQ (reference sequence). Trimming took off 2 bases at V and 0 bases at J, with 13 bases between the two ends. The CDR3 covers 16 residues. CDR3 loop: CASSLIFATDQETQYF. Here the CDR3 DNA reads TGTGCCAGCAGCTTAATCTTCGCTACGGACCAAGAGACCCAGTACTTC.

This clone was found once. This rearrangement joins TRBV7-2 to TRBJ1-5; D not certain. Germline values: CDR1 SGHTA, CDR2 FQGNSA. The V and J ends lost 5 bases and 3 bases respectively, with 8 bases between them. The CDR3 runs to 13 residues. The CDR3: CASSTRDNQPQHF. DNA of the CDR3: TGTGCCAGCAGCACTAGGGACAATCAGCCCCAGCATTTT.

This clone was detected only a few times. The sample contains more than one DNA sequence encoding this CDR3. The chain recombines TRBV19 with TRBJ1-2, with 9 bases matching TRBD1. This CDR3 has 13 residues. Germline V lookup: CDR1 LNHDA, CDR2 SQIVND (reference sequence). V shed 5 bases and J 8 bases; nucleotides not matched to a gene: 6. DNA of the CDR3: TGTGCCAGTAGTCCGGACAGGGGAGGCGGCTACACCTTC. This sequence encodes CASSPDRGGGYTF.

J is TRBJ2-4 and V is TRBV30, with D possibly matching TRBD2 (6 bases). V lost 5 bases and J lost 0, with 11 bases in between. Germline V CDR1 and CDR2: GTSNPN, SVGIG (reference sequence). The CDR3 has 14 amino acids. CDR3 protein: CAWERGVAKNIQYF. The CDR3 DNA sequence: TGTGCCTGGGAACGCGGGGTAGCCAAAAACATTCAGTACTTC.

The chain links TRBV4-2 to TRBJ1-4; possibly TRBD1 for D (5 bases). Trimming pared 1 base from V and 6 bases from J, leaving 15 bases between. The CDR3 extends over 16 amino acids. Per germline, CDR1 LGHNA and CDR2 YNFKEQ. CDR3 amino acids: CASSQAPSRADEKLFF. As DNA, the CDR3 is TGTGCCAGCAGCCAAGCCCCCAGCAGGGCGGATGAAAAACTGTTTTTT.

This sequence joins TRBV28 and TRBJ2-1; a weak D match, TRBD1 (6 bases). CDR1 and CDR2 from the germline V gene are MDHEN and SYDVKM. The CDR3 has 11 residues. The ends were cut back, 7 bases at V and 10 bases at J, with 11 bases in the middle. CDR3 sequence reads: CASKDSREQFF. The CDR3 bases are TGTGCCAGCAAGGACAGCCGAGAGCAGTTCTTC.

The gene calls are TRBV6-1 and TRBJ1-5; a possible D gene is TRBD1 (5 bases). The V gene lost 0 bases and the J gene lost 4 bases, with 7 bases spanning the gap. Germline-derived CDR1 and CDR2 are MNHNS and SASEGT. This CDR3 is 14 amino acids long. The CDR3 DNA is TGTGCCAGCAGTGAAGCGGGGGGAAATCAGCCCCAGCATTTT. It yields the protein CASSEAGGNQPQHF.

The chain is built from TRBV6-5 and TRBJ1-1, with 7 bases aligning to TRBD1. Trimming at V came to 4 bases and at J to 6 bases, leaving 11 bases not matched to a gene. The CDR3 has 15 residues. Germline V CDR1 and CDR2: MNHEY, SVGAGI. The CDR3 nucleotides read TGTGCCAGCAGTTGGCACAATTTACAGGGGTCTGAAGCTTTCTTT. This translates into CASSWHNLQGSEAFF.